This record concerns one T cell receptor beta chain sequence. Its antigen is undetermined. Germline-derived CDR1 and CDR2 are MNHNS and SASEGT. Deletions cut 6 bases from V and 8 bases from J, with 16 bases between. The CDR3 covers 13 residues. The data belong to a study of shared clonotypes between healthy human individuals. Findings and caveats of the study: With few donors, the genetic and exposure-history diversity represented was limited.

The assay was immunoSEQ multiplex PCR, and TCRdb's table has in-frame clones only and misses some. The repertoire holds some 2,500,000 clones, with over 85% as singletons. Sequencing used naive CD4+ T cells from PBMCs. The subset: CD45RA+ positively selected. This sequence was found in a man aged 18 to 29 in good health. Some clones in this sample may be carry-over from other donors' samples. The J gene is TRBJ1-2, the V gene TRBV6-1; a possible D gene is TRBD1 (5 bases). This CDR3 reads CASRNRWSEGYTF. The CDR3 bases are TGTGCCAGCAGGAACAGGTGGAGTGAGGGCTACACCTTC.